The 18 T cell receptor beta chains below all came from one sample that was sequenced in a study of identical twins (TCRdb year 2016). The protocol used for the library was 5' RACE. This sample was sequenced with an Illumina HiSeq 2000. TCRdb handled the public reads itself, with Q25 trimming in fastp and clone calling in MiXCR, and kept productive beta chains. Rows are combined by CDR3 protein, so each entry shows the most common genes and DNA. For this sample there are some 1,700,000 distinct CDR3 sequences; around a third appear just once. The ten largest clones take up about 0.25% of the sample. Sequences were obtained from cord blood. Every receptor here comes from a newborn girl in good health.

The rearrangement joins TRBV14 to TRBJ2-2; TRBD1 is a possible D gene (5 bases). Trimming stripped 2 bases from V and 5 bases from J, with 12 bases between. The germline V gene encodes CDR1 SGHDN and CDR2 FVKESK. The CDR3 covers 15 residues. CDR3 coding DNA: TGTGCCAGCAGCCAAATAAGGGGTCGGACCGGGGAGCTGTTTTTT. As protein: CASSQIRGRTGELFF. The full variable domain, its missing parts supplied by reference TRBV14 and TRBJ2-2, is EAGVTQFPSHSVIEKGQTVTLRCDPISGHDNLYWYRRVMGKEIKFLLHFVKESKQDESGMPNNRFLAERTGGTYSTLKVQPAELEDSGVYFCASSQIRGRTGELFFGEGSRLTVL.

A few counts support this clonotype. The genes are TRBV27 and TRBJ2-7; 8 bases map to TRBD2. V shed 5 bases, J shed 2 bases, and the junction held 8 bases outside the gene matches. The CDR3 is made up of 15 amino acids. CDR1 MNHEY and CDR2 SMNVEV come from the germline V gene (reference sequence). The CDR3 sequence: CASSLTSVVPYEQYF. CDR3 coding DNA: TGTGCCAGCAGTCTGACTAGCGTGGTCCCCTACGAGCAGTACTTC.

This chain connects TRBV5-5 to TRBJ1-1, with D possibly matching TRBD1 (5 bases). This CDR3 region has 16 residues. Trimming shortened V by 2 bases and J by 5 bases, and 19 bases separated the two germline ends. The germline CDR1 and CDR2 sequences are SGHKS and YYEKEE (reference sequence). In nucleotides, the CDR3 is TGTGCCAGCAGCTTTTTTCCACGACAGATCCCAACTGAAGCTTTCTTT. Its protein product is CASSFFPRQIPTEAFF.

V gene TRBV19 combines with J gene TRBJ2-1, with 9 nucleotides matching TRBD2. Germline loops: CDR1 LNHDA, CDR2 SQIVND (reference sequence). The ends lost 5 bases at V and 10 bases at J; junction bases unmatched: 6. The CDR3 length is 13 residues. The CDR3 nucleotides are TGTGCCAGTAGTCCACAAGGACTAGCGGAGCAGTTCTTC. Residues: CASSPQGLAEQFF.

In this sample, this clonotype turned up once. The rearrangement joins TRBV7-2 to TRBJ2-5, with 9 bases lining up with TRBD1. The DNA end is more similar to TRBJ2-7, so the J call may be wrong. The CDR3 spans 15 residues. The germline gives CDR1 SGHTA, CDR2 FQGNSA. CDR3 protein: CASSFAWTGAHEQYF. Written as DNA, the CDR3 is TGTGCCAGCAGCTTTGCCTGGACAGGGGCCCACGAGCAGTACTTC.

In its sample, this clonotype was seen many times. The chain employs TRBV9 and TRBJ2-7; 8 positions agree with TRBD2. The CDR3 covers 15 residues. J lost 3 bases, V lost 0 bases, and 5 bases had no gene match. Germline-derived CDR1 and CDR2 are SGDLS and YYNGEE. CDR3: CASSVGLAGNYEQYF. In DNA form, the CDR3 reads TGTGCCAGCAGCGTAGGATTAGCGGGGAACTACGAGCAGTACTTC.

This clonotype was observed a few times. The chain couples TRBV27 to TRBJ2-1; 7 nucleotides agree with TRBD2. The CDR3 spans 17 residues. Germline CDR1 is MNHEY and CDR2 is SMNVEV (reference sequence). Unmatched junction bases numbered 12, after V lost 7 bases and J lost 0 bases. This CDR3 reads CASMVSGGGSSYNEQFF. The CDR3 nucleotides read TGTGCCAGCATGGTTAGTGGGGGAGGGAGCTCCTACAATGAGCAGTTCTTC.

This clonotype was counted only a few times. The V gene is TRBV10-3, the J gene TRBJ2-2; 8 nucleotides agree with TRBD2. V lost 6 bases to trimming and J lost 0 bases; unmatched junction nucleotides: 12. Germline loops: CDR1 ENHRY, CDR2 SYGVKD. This CDR3 has 18 residues. The CDR3 loop is CAIRELIAGLANTGELFF. CDR3 DNA sequence: TGTGCCATCAGGGAACTTATAGCGGGACTCGCGAACACCGGGGAGCTGTTTTTT.

The J gene is TRBJ1-2, the V gene TRBV12-3 or TRBV12-4; TRBD1 aligns across 9 bases. This CDR3 is 14 amino acids long. J gave up 8 bases and V 2 bases, and 6 bases lay outside the gene matches. CDR3 DNA: TGTGCCAGCAGTTTAAGGGGGACAGGGCGGGGCTACACCTTC. Encoded protein: CASSLRGTGRGYTF.

The V and J genes are TRBV10-3 and TRBJ2-2, with unresolved D. The CDR3 has 14 amino acids. Germline V gene lookup returns CDR1 ENHRY and CDR2 SYGVKD. V shed 0 bases and J shed 5 bases, with 7 bases lying between them. The DNA of the CDR3 is TGTGCCATCAGTGAGTCAGGTGCTACCGGGGAGCTGTTTTTT. Protein: CAISESGATGELFF.

The chain carries TRBV2 and TRBJ1-5; 7 nucleotides agree with TRBD1. The CDR3 has 15 amino acids. Trimming took 8 bases from V and 2 from J; bases not matched to a gene: 9. CDR1 SNHLY and CDR2 FYNNEI come from the germline V gene. The CDR3: CASRDGRGRNQPQHF. DNA for the CDR3: TGTGCCAGCCGAGATGGGAGGGGGCGCAATCAGCCCCAGCATTTT.

This clonotype was picked up a small number of times. The rearrangement joins TRBV20-1 to TRBJ1-2; 7 bases agree with TRBD1. Unmatched junction bases numbered 10, after V lost 3 bases and J lost 6 bases. In germline, CDR1 is DFQATT, CDR2 SNEGSKA (reference sequence). CDR3 length: 14 residues. CDR3: CSASRGQSPNGYTF. DNA for the CDR3: TGCAGTGCTAGTCGGGGACAGTCCCCTAATGGCTACACCTTC.

The V gene is TRBV5-1, the J gene TRBJ2-4; the D gene is possibly TRBD1 (5 bases). Trimming stripped 0 bases from V and 6 bases from J, with 10 bases between. CDR3 length: 14 residues. Germline lookup yields CDR1 SGHRS and CDR2 YFSETQ. The CDR3 DNA sequence: TGCGCCAGCAGCTTGGGGTGGCAGGGAAACATTCAGTACTTC. Protein: CASSLGWQGNIQYF. Drawing the rest from reference TRBV5-1 and TRBJ2-4, the complete variable domain is KAGVTQTPRYLIKTRGQQVTLSCSPISGHRSVSWYQQTPGQGLQFLFEYFSETQRNKGNFPGRFSGRQFSNSRSEMNVSTLELGDSALYLCASSLGWQGNIQYFGAGTRLSVL.

Comment on this clonotype: Germline and junction disagree at one end, which may indicate a read error. The rearrangement joins TRBV2 to TRBJ2-1; 7 nucleotides match TRBD1. Germline V gives CDR1 SNHLY, CDR2 FYNNEI. The CDR3 is made up of 12 amino acids. The CDR3 DNA is TGTACCAGCAGACTACAGGGGTTTGAGCAGTTCTTC. Protein: CTSRLQGFEQFF.

V is TRBV7-8 and J is TRBJ1-1, with TRBD1 matching over 9 bases. The CDR3 runs to 16 residues. Trimming cost V 5 bases and J 5 bases; bases outside gene matches: 12. CDR1 and CDR2 (germline): SGHVS, FQNEAQ. CDR3 residues: CASSPYPDRGATEAFF. CDR3 nucleotide sequence: TGTGCCAGCAGCCCCTACCCAGACAGGGGGGCAACTGAAGCTTTCTTT.

This clonotype has a count of ten or more. The chain joins TRBV20-1 to TRBJ2-7, with 7 nucleotides matching TRBD2. With V trimmed by 3 bases and J by 0 bases, 2 bases remained unmatched. CDR1 DFQATT and CDR2 SNEGSKA come from the germline V gene (reference sequence). The CDR3 totals 13 residues. The CDR3 bases are TGCAGTGCTAGGCGGGGGAGCTCCTACGAGCAGTACTTC. Translated, it gives CSARRGSSYEQYF.

This clonotype was seen a handful of times. This chain joins TRBV27 and TRBJ2-3, with 10 bases that match TRBD2. The CDR3 is 18 amino acids. V lost 8 bases and J lost 3; bases outside the gene matches: 17. Germline V gene data show CDR1 as MNHEY and CDR2 as SMNVEV (reference sequence). CDR3 loop: CASSGVLAGTLGTDTQYF. CDR3 nucleotide sequence: TGTGCCAGCTCCGGTGTACTAGCGGGAACGTTGGGGACAGATACGCAGTATTTT.

The J gene is TRBJ2-3, the V gene TRBV6-2 or TRBV6-3; D may be TRBD1 (8 bases). This CDR3 has 15 amino acids. Trimming removed 5 bases at V and 2 bases at J, with 14 bases between. Germline CDR1 MNHEY, CDR2 SVGEGT. CDR3 protein: CASSRTGTNTDTQYF. The CDR3 DNA reads TGTGCCAGCAGTCGGACAGGGACTAACACAGATACGCAGTATTTT.